This T cell receptor (beta chain) emerged from a study of technical replicates of blood from a few donors. CDR3 length: 14 amino acids. V lost 6 bases to trimming and J lost 0 bases, with 11 bases between them. Per the germline V gene, CDR1 is SGHNT and CDR2 is YENEEA. Here immunoSEQ multiplex PCR was the method, and the copy in TCRdb shows in-frame clones only, minus some. The sample has about 68,000 clones, about 97% seen once. The V call is TRBV11-3, the J call TRBJ1-1; no definite D call. This sequence originates from a human donor in good health. Sequencing used T cells isolated from PBMCs. CDR3 DNA: TGTGCCAGCAGAATTGATGACTTGAACACTGAAGCTTTCTTT. Its protein product is CASRIDDLNTEAFF.